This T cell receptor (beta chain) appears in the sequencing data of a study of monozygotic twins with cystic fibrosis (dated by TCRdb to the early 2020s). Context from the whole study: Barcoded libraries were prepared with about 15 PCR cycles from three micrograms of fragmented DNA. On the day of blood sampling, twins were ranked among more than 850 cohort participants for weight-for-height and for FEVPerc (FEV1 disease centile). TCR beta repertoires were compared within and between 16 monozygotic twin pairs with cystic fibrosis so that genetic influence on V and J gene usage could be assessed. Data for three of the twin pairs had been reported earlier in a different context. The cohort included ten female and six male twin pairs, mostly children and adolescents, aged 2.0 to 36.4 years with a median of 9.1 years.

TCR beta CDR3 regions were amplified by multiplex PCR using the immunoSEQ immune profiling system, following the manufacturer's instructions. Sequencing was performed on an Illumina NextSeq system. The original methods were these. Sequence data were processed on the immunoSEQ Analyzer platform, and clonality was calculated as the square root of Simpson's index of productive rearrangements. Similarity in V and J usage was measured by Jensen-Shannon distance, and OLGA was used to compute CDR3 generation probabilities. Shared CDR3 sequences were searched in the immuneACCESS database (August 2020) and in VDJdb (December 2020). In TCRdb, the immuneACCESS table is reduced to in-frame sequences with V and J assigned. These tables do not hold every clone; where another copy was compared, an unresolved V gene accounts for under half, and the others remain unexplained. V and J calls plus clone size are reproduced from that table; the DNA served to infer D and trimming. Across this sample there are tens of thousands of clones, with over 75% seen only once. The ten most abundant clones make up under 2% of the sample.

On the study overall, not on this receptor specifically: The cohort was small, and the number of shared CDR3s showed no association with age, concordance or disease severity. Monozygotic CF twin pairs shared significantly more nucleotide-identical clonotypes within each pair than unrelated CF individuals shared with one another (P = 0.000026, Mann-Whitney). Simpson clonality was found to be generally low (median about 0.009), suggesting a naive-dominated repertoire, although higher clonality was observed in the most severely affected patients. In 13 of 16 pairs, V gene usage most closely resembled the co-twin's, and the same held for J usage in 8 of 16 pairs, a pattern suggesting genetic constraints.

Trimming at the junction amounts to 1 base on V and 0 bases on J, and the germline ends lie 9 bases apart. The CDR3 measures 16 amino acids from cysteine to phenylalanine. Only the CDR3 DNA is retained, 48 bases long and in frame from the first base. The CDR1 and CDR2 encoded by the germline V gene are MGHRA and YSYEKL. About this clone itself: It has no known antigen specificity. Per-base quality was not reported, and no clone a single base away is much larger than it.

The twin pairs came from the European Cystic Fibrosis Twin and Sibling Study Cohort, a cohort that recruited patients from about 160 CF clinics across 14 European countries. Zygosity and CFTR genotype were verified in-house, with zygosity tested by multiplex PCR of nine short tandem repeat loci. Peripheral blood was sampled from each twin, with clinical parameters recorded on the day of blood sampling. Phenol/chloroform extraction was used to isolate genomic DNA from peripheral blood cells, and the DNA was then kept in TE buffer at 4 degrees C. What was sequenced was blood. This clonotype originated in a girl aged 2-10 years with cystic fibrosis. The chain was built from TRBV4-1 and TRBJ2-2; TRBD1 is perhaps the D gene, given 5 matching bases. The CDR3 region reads CASSQVRAANTGELFF. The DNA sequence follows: TGCGCCAGCAGCCAAGTCAGGGCCGCGAACACCGGGGAGCTGTTTTTT.